What follows describes a single T cell receptor beta chain. These data originate in a study of blood T cell repertoires in COVID-19. The wider study: Samples came from the United States, Italy and Spain, spanning acute and convalescent COVID-19. T cells, B-cell-depleted T cells, or PBMCs provided the cDNA or gDNA that served as material.

Study processing details: Estimation of nucleated cell counts was performed using reference gene primer amplification. Clones were read by immunoSEQ multiplex PCR, and TCRdb kept only the in-frame ones, dropping some. D and trimming were read from the DNA, whereas the V and J calls and clone size are those reported in that table. The repertoire holds 65,000 to 70,000 clones, with approximately 90% as singletons. This CDR3 has 13 residues. The germline V and J ends were trimmed by 6 bases and 5 bases, with 13 bases remaining between them. The germline V gene encodes CDR1 KGHDR and CDR2 SFDVKD. The rearrangement uses TRBV24-1 and TRBJ2-7, with D tentatively TRBD1 (5 bases). The sample comprised peripheral blood. This receptor was identified in a woman of 80 years or more with acute or convalescent COVID-19. Here the CDR3 DNA reads TGTGCCACCAGTCGGCAGGGTCTCGACGAGCAGTACTTC. Its translation: CATSRQGLDEQYF.